The 23 T cell receptor beta chains in this list originate from one sample, sequenced in a study of blood T cell repertoires in COVID-19. Sequencing used immunoSEQ multiplex PCR; TCRdb keeps in-frame clones, though not all of them. The data contain fewer than 300,000 clones, roughly 92% of them singletons. Sequencing used peripheral blood. The receptors shown here come from a woman aged 30 to 39 with COVID-19, enrolled during active disease.

This rearrangement joins TRBV4-1 to TRBJ2-1, with 7 nucleotides matching TRBD2. V was clipped by 0 bases and J by 4 bases; unmatched bases: 12. This CDR3 has 18 residues. Looked up from germline, CDR1 is MGHRA and CDR2 is YSYEKL. CDR3 nucleotides: TGCGCCAGCAGCCAAGATAGCCTAGCGGAAGTTCCGTACAATGAGCAGTTCTTC. This encodes CASSQDSLAEVPYNEQFF.

The chain links TRBV27 to TRBJ2-2; TRBD2 aligns across 12 bases. J lost 6 bases, V lost 7 bases, and 21 bases had no gene match. Germline values: CDR1 MNHEY, CDR2 SMNVEV (reference sequence). The CDR3 is 20 residues long. CDR3 in DNA: TGTGCCAGCACTCTCAGGGCCGGGGCGACTAGCGGGAGTTGGGCCGGGGAGCTGTTTTTT. Translated, it gives CASTLRAGATSGSWAGELFF.

This chain links TRBV28 with TRBJ1-5; 9 bases match TRBD1. V trimming: 5 bases; J trimming: 3 bases; junction bases outside the gene matches: 8. Germline CDR1 MDHEN, CDR2 SYDVKM. The CDR3 has 16 amino acids. The CDR3 nucleotides read TGTGCCAGCAGTCTAACAGGGGGCACCCCCAATCAGCCCCAGCATTTT. The encoded protein is CASSLTGGTPNQPQHF. The entire variable domain, with the rest obtained from reference TRBV28 and TRBJ1-5, is as follows: DVKVTQSSRYLVKRTGEKVFLECVQDMDHENMFWYRQDPGLGLRLIYFSYDVKMKEKGDIPEGYSVSREKKERFSLILESASTNQTSMYLCASSLTGGTPNQPQHFGDGTRLSIL.

DNA of the CDR3: TGTGCCAGCAGTAGACTAGCGGGAGGGGGTGAGCAGTTCTTC. Protein sequence: CASSRLAGGGEQFF. The chain is built from TRBV6-2 or TRBV6-3 and TRBJ2-1; TRBD2 matches at 14 bases. Trimming cost V 5 bases and J 9 bases; bases outside gene matches: 3. Germline-derived CDR1 and CDR2 are MNHEY and SVGEGT. The CDR3 length is 14 residues.

The chain couples TRBV5-1 to TRBJ1-2, with 8 bases identical to TRBD1. CDR1 is SGHRS and CDR2 is YFSETQ in the germline V gene. Germline trimming cut 0 bases from V and 4 bases from J; bases unmatched to any gene: 5. The CDR3 runs to 15 residues. In nucleotides, the CDR3 is TGCGCCAGCAGCTTGGAGACAGGGGTTGGCTATGGCTACACCTTC. Amino acids: CASSLETGVGYGYTF.

This clone was detected a few times. V usage is TRBV6-5 and J usage is TRBJ2-7, with D uncertain. Germline V gene sequence: CDR1 MNHEY, CDR2 SVGAGI. V was pared by 8 bases and J by 0 bases, with 5 bases between. CDR3 size: 11 residues. The CDR3 DNA reads as TGTGCCAGCGGCTTCTCCTACGAGCAGTACTTC. Protein product: CASGFSYEQYF.

The J gene is TRBJ2-7, the V gene TRBV6-5; 7 bases align to TRBD2. In germline, CDR1 is MNHEY, CDR2 SVGAGI. J lost 2 bases, V lost 2 bases, and 6 bases had no gene match. CDR3 length equals 15 residues. As DNA, the CDR3 is TGTGCCAGCAGTTACCGGGGGGATGGGCCCTACGAGCAGTACTTC. It translates to CASSYRGDGPYEQYF.

This chain links TRBV6-4 with TRBJ2-3; D is unresolved. Looked up from germline, CDR1 is MRHNA and CDR2 is SNTAGT. The V end was cut by 6 bases, the J end by 1 base, with 11 bases between. CDR3 length equals 14 residues. In nucleotides, the CDR3 is TGTGCCAGCAGCGTTGACACCGGCACAGATACGCAGTATTTT. It translates to CASSVDTGTDTQYF.

This rearrangement joins TRBV27 to TRBJ1-2, with 8 bases that match TRBD1. Germline V gene data show CDR1 as MNHEY and CDR2 as SMNVEV (reference sequence). CDR3 length: 13 residues. V trimming: 5 bases; J trimming: 4 bases; junction bases outside the gene matches: 3. The CDR3 spells CASSAGGVYGYTF. The CDR3 coding sequence is TGTGCCAGCAGTGCAGGGGGCGTCTATGGCTACACCTTC.

The rearrangement uses TRBV19 and TRBJ2-3, with TRBD1 matching over 10 bases. Germline V gene data show CDR1 as LNHDA and CDR2 as SQIVND (reference sequence). The CDR3 has 15 amino acids. V shed 4 bases and J 3 bases; nucleotides not matched to a gene: 4. CDR3 amino acids: CASSTGTGETDTQYF. The DNA for the CDR3 is TGTGCCAGTAGTACCGGGACAGGGGAGACAGATACGCAGTATTTT.

The chain combines TRBV5-6 with TRBJ1-5; TRBD1 is a possible D gene (5 bases). The CDR3 spans 15 residues. Germline loops: CDR1 SGHDT, CDR2 YYEEEE. V lost 5 bases, J lost 3 bases, and 15 bases lay in between. The CDR3: CASSRRGRDNQPQHF. The CDR3 nucleotides are TGTGCCAGCAGTCGGCGGGGCAGGGACAATCAGCCCCAGCATTTT.

The rearrangement links TRBV5-1 to TRBJ1-2; 8 bases align to TRBD1. Germline trimming cut 4 bases from V and 0 bases from J; bases unmatched to any gene: 11. The CDR3 runs 17 residues. CDR1 and CDR2 from the germline V gene are SGHRS and YFSETQ. The CDR3 DNA is TGCGCCAGCAGCCCAACTGGACAGGGCCTAGCTAACTATGGCTACACCTTC. Its protein product is CASSPTGQGLANYGYTF.

CDR3 sequence (DNA): TGTGCCAGCAGTTATTTGACAGGGATGGTGGGTTGGCCCCAGCATTTT. It specifies CASSYLTGMVGWPQHF. The chain joins TRBV6-9 to TRBJ1-5; 7 positions agree with TRBD1. CDR1 MNHGY and CDR2 SVAAGI come from the germline V gene. The V segment lost 1 base and the J segment 9 bases; nucleotides outside the gene matches: 12. The CDR3 runs 16 residues.

The V and J genes are TRBV30 and TRBJ2-7, with 9 positions matching TRBD2. Germline V gene sequence: CDR1 GTSNPN, CDR2 SVGIG (reference sequence). The CDR3 contains 18 residues. Trimming at V came to 2 bases and at J to 0 bases, leaving 14 bases not matched to a gene. The CDR3 region has the DNA TGTGCCTGGAGTCCGGATCGGGGACTAGCCGGAAGCTCCTACGAGCAGTACTTC. Encoded protein: CAWSPDRGLAGSSYEQYF.

V gene TRBV14 combines with J gene TRBJ2-1; TRBD2 matches 7 bases. V dropped 1 base and J dropped 5; count of bases not matched to a gene: 5. Germline V gene lookup returns CDR1 SGHDN and CDR2 FVKESK. The CDR3 is made up of 15 amino acids. The CDR3 sequence: CASSQVGLDNNEQFF. The CDR3 DNA reads TGTGCCAGCAGCCAAGTCGGACTAGACAACAATGAGCAGTTCTTC.

This chain links TRBV10-2 with TRBJ2-1; 7 nucleotides match TRBD2. The CDR3 loop spans 14 amino acids. The germline V gene has CDR1 WSHSY and CDR2 SAAADI. With 3 bases clipped from V and 5 bases from J, the junction kept 4 bases outside the gene matches. CDR3: CASSETGGHNEQFF. The CDR3 DNA reads as TGCGCCAGCAGTGAAACGGGAGGTCACAATGAGCAGTTCTTC.

The chain uses TRBV6-1 and TRBJ1-2; the D is unclear. This CDR3 comprises 12 residues. V was cut by 2 bases and J by 4 bases, with 5 bases left in between. Germline values: CDR1 MNHNS, CDR2 SASEGT. Here the CDR3 reads CASSETSYGYTF. The CDR3 DNA reads TGTGCCAGCAGTGAAACTTCCTATGGCTACACCTTC.

V and J are TRBV7-8 and TRBJ2-2; 10 bases map to TRBD2. V lost 3 bases and J lost 5; bases outside the gene matches: 9. The CDR3 contains 17 residues. Germline V lookup: CDR1 SGHVS, CDR2 FQNEAQ. CDR3 bases: TGTGCCAGCAGCTTTCCTAGCGGGAGAGCTAAGACCGGGGAGCTGTTTTTT. The encoded protein is CASSFPSGRAKTGELFF.

The chain combines TRBV11-2 with TRBJ1-5; D uncertain. V gave up 2 bases and J gave up 6 bases, with 14 bases separating them. This CDR3 spans 15 amino acids. From germline, CDR1 is SGHAT and CDR2 FQNNGV. CDR3 sequence: CASSLYPTHIQPQHF. DNA of the CDR3: TGTGCCAGCAGCTTATACCCCACCCACATTCAGCCCCAGCATTTT.

The gene calls are TRBV5-1 and TRBJ1-1; 7 nucleotides agree with TRBD1. Germline V gives CDR1 SGHRS, CDR2 YFSETQ. The CDR3 runs to 14 residues. Trimming cost V 0 bases and J 8 bases; bases outside gene matches: 7. CDR3 in amino acids: CASSLAPGTEEAFF. CDR3 nucleotides: TGCGCCAGCAGCTTGGCTCCTGGGACAGAGGAAGCTTTCTTT. Using reference TRBV5-1 and TRBJ1-1 for the parts outside the CDR3, the full variable domain is KAGVTQTPRYLIKTRGQQVTLSCSPISGHRSVSWYQQTPGQGLQFLFEYFSETQRNKGNFPGRFSGRQFSNSRSEMNVSTLELGDSALYLCASSLAPGTEEAFFGQGTRLTVV.

This CDR3 is CATQVATNEKLFF. The DNA for the CDR3 is TGTGCCACCCAGGTTGCAACTAATGAAAAACTGTTTTTT. The rearrangement joins TRBV28 to TRBJ1-4; D gene uncertain. CDR3 size: 13 residues. Trimming removed 10 bases from V and 0 bases from J, with 9 bases in between. Germline V lookup: CDR1 MDHEN, CDR2 SYDVKM.

V is TRBV20-1 and J is TRBJ2-7; D gene unclear. Germline loops: CDR1 DFQATT, CDR2 SNEGSKA (reference sequence). CDR3 length equals 11 residues. Between the trimmed V and J ends, which lost 0 bases and 12 bases, there was a span of 12 bases. CDR3 in DNA: TGCAGTGCTAGAGATCTGGGCTTTTGGTACTTC. Protein: CSARDLGFWYF.

The gene calls are TRBV7-4 and TRBJ1-6; D unclear. The CDR3 runs 14 residues. Trimming cost V 3 bases and J 14 bases, with 17 bases left between them. Germline V gene sequence: CDR1 SGHVT, CDR2 SQSDAQ. The CDR3 here is CASSFLTTRRTLHF. The CDR3, as DNA: TGTGCCAGCAGCTTTCTAACAACGAGGAGGACCCTCCACTTT. The complete variable domain, with remaining parts taken from reference TRBV7-4 and TRBJ1-6, reads GAGVSQSPRYKVAKRGRDVALRCDSISGHVTLYWYRQTLGQGSEVLTYSQSDAQRDKSGRPSGRFSAERPERSVSTLKIQRTEQGDSAVYLCASSFLTTRRTLHFGNGTRLTVT.